A selection of T cell receptor beta chains follows, all from one sample in a study of T cell responses to AZD1222 COVID-19 vaccine. The assay was immunoSEQ multiplex PCR, and TCRdb's table has in-frame clones only and misses some. The sample records 100,000 to 150,000 clones, 70% to 90% being singletons. The source material was peripheral blood, sampled on day 0 of AZD1222 vaccination. These receptors originate from an adult in good health. Both conserved end residues are part of each CDR3. A D gene is named only where the DNA matches it firmly. Size is omitted from some rows. Given values are once, few, many or a class for expanded clones.

J gene | D gene | V gene | clone size | CDR3 protein | CDR3 DNA
TRBJ2-3 | TRBD2 | TRBV4-1 | - | CASSQDSAGPGTDTQYF | TGCGCCAGCAGCCAAGACTCAGCGGGGCCAGGCACAGATACGCAGTATTTT
TRBJ2-2 | - | TRBV9 | - | CASTRGTSSTGELFF | TGTGCCAGCACCCGAGGGACTTCTAGCACCGGGGAGCTGTTTTTT
TRBJ1-1 | - | TRBV5-4 | few | CASSPLGNTEAFF | TGTGCCAGCAGCCCACTCGGGAACACTGAAGCTTTCTTT
TRBJ2-7 | - | TRBV11-1 | - | CASSPPGRRHYEQYF | TGTGCCAGCAGCCCCCCCGGTCGGAGACACTACGAGCAGTACTTC
TRBJ2-1 | TRBD2 | TRBV28 | - | CASSLLGREDNEQFF | TGTGCCAGCAGTTTATTAGGGCGGGAGGACAATGAGCAGTTCTTC
TRBJ1-3 | - | TRBV2 | once | CASSEARHPSSGNTIYF | TGTGCCAGCAGTGAAGCGCGACACCCGAGCTCTGGAAACACCATATATTTT
TRBJ2-1 | TRBD1 | TRBV27 | - | CASSRTGPSYNEQFF | TGTGCCAGCAGCCGGACAGGACCCTCCTACAATGAGCAGTTCTTC
TRBJ1-2 | TRBD1 | TRBV3-1/TRBV3-2 | - | CASSTLSGTGPLGYTF | TGTGCCAGCAGCACGTTATCCGGGACAGGGCCCCTGGGCTACACCTTC
TRBJ2-2 | TRBD1 | TRBV9 | - | CASSWGTGTGNTGELFF | TGTGCCAGCAGCTGGGGTACCGGGACAGGCAACACCGGGGAGCTGTTTTTT
TRBJ2-2 | - | TRBV5-1 | few | CASSLDTYTGELFF | TGCGCCAGCAGCTTGGATACGTACACCGGGGAGCTGTTTTTT
TRBJ2-1 | - | TRBV27 | - | CASSFLARSSYNEQFF | TGTGCCAGCAGTTTTTTGGCGAGGAGCTCCTACAATGAGCAGTTCTTC
TRBJ1-6 | - | TRBV18 | - | CASSPGTGGSPLHF | TGTGCCAGCTCACCGGGGACTGGCGGGTCACCCCTCCACTTT
TRBJ2-3 | - | TRBV29-1 | - | CSGQEGTDTQYF | TGCAGCGGGCAAGAAGGCACAGATACGCAGTATTTT
TRBJ2-7 | TRBD1 | TRBV6-1 | - | CASSEAAGTGGYEQYF | TGTGCCAGCAGTGAAGCGGCCGGGACAGGAGGATACGAGCAGTACTTC
TRBJ2-1 | - | TRBV7-9 | - | CASSPAALKVWKNEQFF | TGTGCCAGCAGCCCGGCAGCCCTAAAAGTTTGGAAAAATGAGCAGTTCTTC
TRBJ1-1 | - | TRBV27 | - | CASGYSGGADTEAFF | TGTGCCAGCGGGTACTCCGGGGGGGCAGACACTGAAGCTTTCTTT
TRBJ2-7 | - | TRBV28 | - | CASSSPGSAYEQYF | TGTGCCAGCAGCAGCCCAGGGAGCGCCTACGAGCAGTACTTC
TRBJ2-1 | TRBD2 | TRBV19 | - | CASSLRGLAGGVAYNEQFF | TGTGCCAGTAGCCTCCGGGGACTAGCGGGAGGAGTCGCCTACAATGAGCAGTTCTTC
TRBJ2-7 | - | TRBV27 | - | CASSLTYSYEQYF | TGTGCCAGCAGTTTAACTTACTCCTACGAGCAGTACTTC
TRBJ1-2 | TRBD1 | TRBV5-1 | - | CASSEQGASYGYTF | TGCGCCAGCAGCGAACAGGGGGCGAGCTATGGCTACACCTTC
TRBJ1-1 | - | TRBV27 | - | CASSAWTAGTEAFF | TGTGCCAGCAGTGCATGGACAGCGGGCACTGAAGCTTTCTTT
TRBJ2-2 | - | TRBV7-8 | - | CASSLGLIGNTGELFF | TGTGCCAGCAGCTTAGGGCTAATAGGGAACACCGGGGAGCTGTTTTTT
TRBJ2-7 | - | TRBV12-3/TRBV12-4 | many | CASSPGVSYEQYF | TGTGCCAGCAGCCCTGGAGTGTCCTACGAGCAGTACTTC
TRBJ1-3 | - | TRBV2 | - | CASEGGRNTIYF | TGTGCCAGCGAGGGGGGAAGGAACACCATATATTTT
TRBJ2-1 | - | TRBV5-1 | few | CASSPTLALGANEQFF | TGCGCCAGCAGCCCCACTCTAGCATTGGGGGCCAATGAGCAGTTCTTC
TRBJ2-3 | - | TRBV5-1 | - | CASREDWATDTQYF | TGCGCCAGCAGGGAGGACTGGGCCACAGATACGCAGTATTTT
TRBJ2-5 | TRBD2 | TRBV7-2 | - | CASSQRTGGETQYF | TGTGCCAGCAGTCAGAGAACGGGGGGAGAGACCCAGTACTTC
TRBJ2-7 | TRBD1 | TRBV19 | - | CASSRDRGYEQYF | TGTGCCAGTAGCCGCGACAGGGGCTACGAGCAGTACTTC
TRBJ2-6 | - | TRBV5-4 | - | CASSLGGGSSGANVLTF | TGTGCCAGCAGCTTGGGAGGAGGGTCCTCTGGGGCCAACGTCCTGACTTTC
TRBJ2-7 | TRBD2 | TRBV20-1 | few | CSASGLAGVGLPYEQYF | TGCAGTGCTAGTGGACTAGCGGGGGTCGGACTCCCCTACGAGCAGTACTTC
TRBJ2-6 | TRBD2 | TRBV5-4 | - | CASSLGLAGSFGANVLTF | TGTGCCAGCAGCTTGGGACTAGCGGGTTCCTTTGGGGCCAACGTCCTGACTTTC
TRBJ1-1 | - | TRBV6-5 | - | CASSYRGAEAFF | TGTGCCAGCAGTTACAGGGGCGCTGAAGCTTTCTTT
TRBJ2-2 | - | TRBV2 | - | CASSDGTLNTGELFF | TGTGCCAGCAGTGACGGGACACTCAACACCGGGGAGCTGTTTTTT
TRBJ2-7 | TRBD1 | TRBV5-1 | - | CASSPGTGSLYEQYF | TGCGCCAGCAGCCCAGGGACAGGGAGCCTCTACGAGCAGTACTTC
TRBJ2-7 | - | TRBV19 | - | CASSQVGITYEQYF | TGTGCCAGTAGTCAAGTCGGGATCACCTACGAGCAGTACTTC
TRBJ2-3 | - | TRBV19 | - | CASSMGLATDTQYF | TGTGCCAGTAGTATGGGACTCGCCACAGATACGCAGTATTTT
TRBJ1-4 | - | TRBV5-1 | - | CASSLEYGYNEKLFF | TGCGCCAGCAGCTTGGAGTACGGTTATAATGAAAAACTGTTTTTT
TRBJ2-7 | TRBD1 | TRBV11-3 | - | CASSDRGLDEQYF | TGTGCCAGCAGCGACAGGGGGCTGGACGAGCAGTACTTC
TRBJ1-2 | - | TRBV20-1 | few | CSAPYQYGYTF | TGCAGTGCTCCGTACCAGTATGGCTACACCTTC
TRBJ2-1 | - | TRBV5-1 | - | CASSLGRGGDEQFF | TGCGCCAGCAGCTTAGGAAGAGGGGGGGATGAGCAGTTCTTC
TRBJ1-5 | - | TRBV28 | - | CAEQSAGQPQHF | TGTGCTGAACAGTCGGCGGGGCAGCCCCAGCATTTT
TRBJ2-7 | - | TRBV5-5 | - | CASSPQGLSEQYF | TGTGCCAGCAGCCCACAGGGTCTGAGCGAACAGTACTTC
TRBJ1-5 | - | TRBV27 | - | CASRGGTRDQPQHF | TGTGCCAGCAGGGGTGGGACTCGGGATCAGCCCCAGCATTTT
TRBJ2-1 | TRBD1 | TRBV7-2 | - | CASSRDRENEQFF | TGTGCCAGCAGCCGGGACAGGGAAAATGAGCAGTTCTTC
TRBJ1-1 | - | TRBV7-9 | - | CASSLRQMNTEAFF | TGTGCCAGCAGCTTAAGACAGATGAACACTGAAGCTTTCTTT
TRBJ2-1 | - | TRBV5-4 | - | CASSLSTATSYNEQFF | TGTGCCAGCAGCTTGTCGACAGCGACTTCCTACAATGAGCAGTTCTTC
TRBJ2-1 | TRBD2 | TRBV10-2 | - | CASTTSSGSYNEQFF | TGCGCCAGCACTACCTCTAGCGGGAGCTACAATGAGCAGTTCTTC
TRBJ1-2 | TRBD1 | TRBV11-2 | - | CASSSPQTGTGGNYGYTF | TGTGCCAGCAGCTCCCCCCAGACTGGGACAGGGGGAAACTATGGCTACACCTTC
TRBJ1-1 | - | TRBV30 | few | CAWSKDRDLVSDTEAFF | TGTGCCTGGAGTAAGGATCGGGATCTGGTCTCCGACACTGAAGCTTTCTTT
TRBJ2-2 | - | TRBV6-5 | few | CASRVSNTGELFF | TGTGCCAGCAGGGTATCTAACACCGGGGAGCTGTTTTTT
TRBJ2-1 | - | TRBV30 | - | CAWTGYNEQFF | TGTGCCTGGACAGGATACAATGAGCAGTTCTTC
TRBJ2-5 | - | TRBV5-5 | - | CASSPLEGTQETQYF | TGTGCCAGCAGCCCCTTAGAGGGTACCCAAGAGACCCAGTACTTC
TRBJ1-1 | TRBD1 | TRBV10-3 | - | CAISEWDREAFF | TGTGCCATCAGTGAGTGGGACAGAGAAGCTTTCTTT
TRBJ1-2 | - | TRBV5-1 | - | CASSLEANYGYTF | TGCGCCAGCAGCTTGGAGGCTAACTATGGCTACACCTTC
TRBJ2-2 | TRBD1 | TRBV19 | - | CASRRQGLNTGELFF | TGTGCCAGTAGAAGACAGGGTTTGAACACCGGGGAGCTGTTTTTT